Each of the 2 T cell receptor beta chains below was sequenced from the same sample in a study of control samples from healthy donors and cancer patients. This table comes from immunoSEQ multiplex PCR, and its TCRdb copy is limited to in-frame clones, with some not included. The repertoire has 75,000 to 100,000 clones, roughly four fifths of them found once; the top ten carry roughly 2%. The sequenced material came from blood. The receptors come from a man in his sixties in good health.

The J gene is TRBJ1-1, the V gene TRBV3-1 (or the pseudogene TRBV3-2); D call uncertain. The CDR3 is made up of 13 amino acids. The germline V gene has CDR1 LGHDT and CDR2 YNNKEL (reference sequence). V lost 6 bases to trimming and J lost 4 bases, with 12 bases between them. The CDR3 protein is CASSPLYGTEAFF. The CDR3, as DNA: TGTGCCAGCAGTCCTCTCTATGGCACTGAAGCTTTCTTT.

The chain uses TRBV4-1 and TRBJ2-5; 8 nucleotides line up with TRBD1. From germline, CDR1 is MGHRA and CDR2 YSYEKL. This CDR3 contains 14 residues. The V segment lost 4 bases and the J segment 1 base; nucleotides outside the gene matches: 2. CDR3 sequence: CASSRGQGQETQYF. The CDR3 DNA reads TGCGCCAGCAGCCGAGGACAGGGCCAAGAGACCCAGTACTTC.